This TCR beta chain was observed in a study of shared clonotypes between healthy human individuals. Profiling relied on immunoSEQ multiplex PCR, and the TCRdb table lists in-frame clones only, not all of them. The sample yields roughly 2,000,000 clones, 93% seen once. Naive CD8 cells were CD45RO-negative, positively selected for CCR7, excluding terminally differentiated effector memory CD45RA+ cells. Regarding this clone: Its antigen is unidentified.

Overall study results and limits: Generally, estimated richness proved larger in naive subsets than it did in memory subsets. When compared with the clonotypes that were shared by all four sorted-subset donors, the non-shared clonotypes turned out to have lower generation probabilities. The expectation was that sequencing depth would affect clonotype sharing among donors.

This receptor was taken from a young man in good health. Some clones in this sample may be carry-over from other donors' samples. The source material was naive CD8+ T cells from PBMCs.

CDR3 amino acids: CASSLGAGHEQYF. The CDR3 region has the DNA TGTGCCAGCAGCTTGGGTGCGGGGCACGAGCAGTACTTC. The chain couples TRBV5-6 to TRBJ2-7; tentatively, D is TRBD2 (6 bases). Germline lookup yields CDR1 SGHDT and CDR2 YYEEEE. Trimming pared 0 bases from V and 5 bases from J, leaving 9 bases between. The length of the CDR3 is 13 residues.